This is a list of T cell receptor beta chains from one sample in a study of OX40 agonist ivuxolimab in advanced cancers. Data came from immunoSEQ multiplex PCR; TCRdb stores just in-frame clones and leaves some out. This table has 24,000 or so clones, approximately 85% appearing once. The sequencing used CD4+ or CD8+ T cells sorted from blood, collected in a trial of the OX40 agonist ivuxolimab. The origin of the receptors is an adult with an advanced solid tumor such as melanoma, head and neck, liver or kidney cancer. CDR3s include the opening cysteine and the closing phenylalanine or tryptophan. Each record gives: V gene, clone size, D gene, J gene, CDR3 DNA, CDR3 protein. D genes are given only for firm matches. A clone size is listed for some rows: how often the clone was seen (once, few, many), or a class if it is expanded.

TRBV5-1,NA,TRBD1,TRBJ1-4,TGCGCCAGCAGAAGGACAGGGAGTGAAAAACTGTTTTTT,CASRRTGSEKLFF
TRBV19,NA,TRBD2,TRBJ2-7,TGTGCCAGTAGTACCTCTAGCGGGAGTGTGTACGAGCAGTACTTC,CASSTSSGSVYEQYF
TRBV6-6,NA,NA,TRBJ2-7,TGTGCCAGCTCGTCTGGACCCTACGAGCAGTACTTC,CASSSGPYEQYF
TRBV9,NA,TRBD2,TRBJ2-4,TGTGCCAGCAGCCCTTCATCCGGGACTAGCGTAAAAAACATTCAGTACTTC,CASSPSSGTSVKNIQYF
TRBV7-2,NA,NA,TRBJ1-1,TGTGCCAGCAAACTAGATAAGACGGCAGGGCAGGTGAACACTGAAGCTTTCTTT,CASKLDKTAGQVNTEAFF
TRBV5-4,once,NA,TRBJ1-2,TGTGCCAGCAGCCAAGATAGTAGGAGGTTTAACTATGGCTACACCTTC,CASSQDSRRFNYGYTF
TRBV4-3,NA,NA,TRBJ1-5,TGCGCCAGCAGCCAAGATACAGGTAGCAATCAGCCCCAGCATTTT,CASSQDTGSNQPQHF
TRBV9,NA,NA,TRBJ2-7,TGTGCCAGCAGCGGGTCGGGAATCTACGAGCAGTACTTC,CASSGSGIYEQYF
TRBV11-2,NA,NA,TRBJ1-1,TGTGCCAGCAGCTTCACGTCGGTGGCTGAAGCTTTCTTT,CASSFTSVAEAFF
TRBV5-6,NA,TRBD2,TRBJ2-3,TGTGCCAGCAGCTTGAAGACGGGGGGGTCACAGTATTTT,CASSLKTGGSQYF
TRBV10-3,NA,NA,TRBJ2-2,TGTGCCATCAGTGACAGAGGGGACACCGGGGAGCTGTTTTTT,CAISDRGDTGELFF
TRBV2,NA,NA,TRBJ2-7,TGTGCCAGCACGGACGGTATCACCTACGAGCAGTACTTC,CASTDGITYEQYF
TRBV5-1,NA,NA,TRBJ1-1,TGCGCCAGCAGCTCTCATCCAGGGGTCCACACTGAAGCTTTCTTT,CASSSHPGVHTEAFF
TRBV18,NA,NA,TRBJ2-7,TGTGCCAGCTCACCGCGCCGGGACTTAGCCTACGAGCAGTACTTC,CASSPRRDLAYEQYF
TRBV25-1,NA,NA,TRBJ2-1,TGTGCCAGCAGTAGTTTTCAGGGGAACAATGAGCAGTTCTTC,CASSSFQGNNEQFF
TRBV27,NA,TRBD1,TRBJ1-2,TGTGCCAGCAGGGGACAGGGGGTGGAGGTCTATGGCTACACCTTC,CASRGQGVEVYGYTF
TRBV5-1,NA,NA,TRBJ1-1,TGCGCCAGCAGCTTCTCTGGGGGGACGAACACTGAAGCTTTCTTT,CASSFSGGTNTEAFF
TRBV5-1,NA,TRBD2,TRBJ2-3,TGCGCCAGCAGCTCCGGGACTAGCGGCCCCGGGTCGCAGTATTTT,CASSSGTSGPGSQYF
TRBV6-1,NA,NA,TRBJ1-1,TGTGCCAGCAGTGTCTCACAGGGAGCTGAAGCTTTCTTT,CASSVSQGAEAFF
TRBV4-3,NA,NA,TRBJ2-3,TGCGCCAGCAGCCAAGGGCCAATCCGATTTACAGATACGCAGTATTTT,CASSQGPIRFTDTQYF
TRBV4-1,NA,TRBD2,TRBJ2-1,TGCGCCAGCAGCCACTCTAGCGGAACCTACAATGAGCAGTTCTTC,CASSHSSGTYNEQFF
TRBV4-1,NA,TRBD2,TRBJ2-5,TGCGCCAGCAGCCAAGATATCCCTAGCGGGGGGTACGAGACCCAGTACTTC,CASSQDIPSGGYETQYF
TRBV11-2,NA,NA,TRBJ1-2,TGTGCCAGCAGCTTAGGGACAGAGTATGGCTACACCTTC,CASSLGTEYGYTF
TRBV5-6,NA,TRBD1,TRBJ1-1,TGTGCCAGCAGCTTGACCGGGACAGGGGACACTGAAGCTTTCTTT,CASSLTGTGDTEAFF
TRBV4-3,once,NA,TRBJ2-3,TGCGCCAGCAGCCAAGACTGGGGAGCGGGAGATACGCAGTATTTT,CASSQDWGAGDTQYF
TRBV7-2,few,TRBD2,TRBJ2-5,TGTGCTACGGGGAGCGGGGGGGCAGTCGAGACCCAGTACTTC,CATGSGGAVETQYF
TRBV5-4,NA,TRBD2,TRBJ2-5,TGTGCCAGCAGCTTTCAGGTTGTTACTAGCGGGGCGCAAGAGACCCAGTACTTC,CASSFQVVTSGAQETQYF
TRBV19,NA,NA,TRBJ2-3,TGTGCCAGTAGTATAAAGGGGGATACGCAGTATTTT,CASSIKGDTQYF
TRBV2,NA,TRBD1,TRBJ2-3,TGTGCCAGCAGCGAACCCGGTGGGGGGACAGGGTCAGATACGCAGTATTTT,CASSEPGGGTGSDTQYF
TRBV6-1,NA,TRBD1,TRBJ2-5,TGTGCCAGCAGGAAACAGGGGGCAAATCAAGAGACCCAGTACTTC,CASRKQGANQETQYF
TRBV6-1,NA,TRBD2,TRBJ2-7,TGTGCCAGCAGTGCTAGCGGGAGCTCCTACGAGCAGTACTTC,CASSASGSSYEQYF
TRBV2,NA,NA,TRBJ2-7,TGTGCCAGCAGTTTTACGGGAGTGGGCGAGCAGTACTTC,CASSFTGVGEQYF
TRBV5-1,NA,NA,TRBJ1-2,TGCGCCAGCACCATCGGGGAGAACTATGGCTACACCTTC,CASTIGENYGYTF
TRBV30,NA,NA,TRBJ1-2,TGTGCCTGGACCCTTGGGGCTGGCTACACCTTC,CAWTLGAGYTF
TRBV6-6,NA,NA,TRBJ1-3,TGTGCCAGCAGTTACACAGGGTCTGGAAACACCATATATTTT,CASSYTGSGNTIYF
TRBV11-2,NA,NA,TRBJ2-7,TGTGCCAGCAGCTTAGAAGTCGGGGCCTACGAGCAGTACTTC,CASSLEVGAYEQYF
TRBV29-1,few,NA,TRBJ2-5,TGCAGCTTTGTTGACAGGCTCCCCCAAGAGACCCAGTACTTC,CSFVDRLPQETQYF
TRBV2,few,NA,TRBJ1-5,TGTGCCAGCAGCCTTGCAGAGCCCCAGCATTTT,CASSLAEPQHF
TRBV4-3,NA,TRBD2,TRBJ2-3,TGCGCCAGCAGCTCAGCGGGGGCAGGCACAGATACGCAGTATTTT,CASSSAGAGTDTQYF
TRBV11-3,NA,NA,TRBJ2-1,TGTGCCAGCAGCTTATGGTCATCCGGGGGCAATGAGCAGTTCTTC,CASSLWSSGGNEQFF
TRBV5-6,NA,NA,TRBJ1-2,TGTGCCAGCAGCCCCACCGGGAGGGCCCTTGGCGGCTACACCTTC,CASSPTGRALGGYTF
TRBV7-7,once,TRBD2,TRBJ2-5,TGTGCTAGCAGCCGACGGCGGGAGGGCCGGGGTGAGACCCAGTACTTC,CASSRRREGRGETQYF
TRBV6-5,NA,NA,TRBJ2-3,TGTGCCAGCCAGTTACGGACTAGCACAGATACGCAGTATTTT,CASQLRTSTDTQYF
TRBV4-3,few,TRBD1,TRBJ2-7,TGCGCCAGCGGGACAGGGGTCCGGTCGGCCGAGCAGTACTTC,CASGTGVRSAEQYF
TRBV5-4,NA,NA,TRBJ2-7,TGTGCCAGCAGCTTGAGGGTTGGCGGGGTTAACGAGCAGTACTTC,CASSLRVGGVNEQYF
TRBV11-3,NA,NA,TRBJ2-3,TGTGCCAGCAGCCCAGGGGAAGGTTTTGGAGATACGCAGTATTTT,CASSPGEGFGDTQYF
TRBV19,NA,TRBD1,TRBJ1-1,TGTGCCAGTAGTTCCTTCTTGGGACAGGGCTCGGACACTGAAGCTTTCTTT,CASSSFLGQGSDTEAFF